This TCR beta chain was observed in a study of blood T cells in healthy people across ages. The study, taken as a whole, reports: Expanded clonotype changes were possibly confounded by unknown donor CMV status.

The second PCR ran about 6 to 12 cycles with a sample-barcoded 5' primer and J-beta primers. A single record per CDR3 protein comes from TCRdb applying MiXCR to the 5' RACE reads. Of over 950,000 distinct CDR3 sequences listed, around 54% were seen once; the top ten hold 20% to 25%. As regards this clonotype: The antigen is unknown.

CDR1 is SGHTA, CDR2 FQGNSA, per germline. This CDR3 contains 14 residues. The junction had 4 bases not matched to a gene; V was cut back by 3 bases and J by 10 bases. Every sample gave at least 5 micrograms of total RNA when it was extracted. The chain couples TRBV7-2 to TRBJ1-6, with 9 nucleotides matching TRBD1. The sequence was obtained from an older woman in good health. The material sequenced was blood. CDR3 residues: CASSLGQGWSPLHF. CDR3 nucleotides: TGTGCCAGCAGCTTGGGACAGGGTTGGTCACCCCTCCACTTT.